The T cell receptor (beta chain) under discussion was sequenced for a study of blood T cell repertoires in COVID-19. About the study: Spain, Italy and the United States supplied samples that represented acute and convalescent COVID-19. Sample material is recorded as cDNA or gDNA derived from T cells, B-cell-depleted T cells, or PBMCs.

The authors' processing: From reference gene primer amplification, estimates of nucleated cell counts were derived. The method was immunoSEQ multiplex PCR; TCRdb's version includes in-frame clones alone and lacks a portion of them. D and trimming come from the DNA, and the V and J calls and clone size come from that table. The table lists 80,000 or so clones, about 80% of them singletons. V was pared by 3 bases and J by 0 bases, with 11 bases between. The CDR3 totals 15 residues. Germline CDR1 GTSNPN, CDR2 SVGIG (reference sequence). The sequence was collected from a middle-aged man with active or convalescent COVID-19. The genes are TRBV30 and TRBJ1-4; perhaps TRBD1 as D (6 bases). Input material: peripheral blood. The CDR3 sequence is CAWSLGGATNEKLFF. The DNA of the CDR3 is TGTGCCTGGAGCCTAGGGGGGGCAACTAATGAAAAACTGTTTTTT.